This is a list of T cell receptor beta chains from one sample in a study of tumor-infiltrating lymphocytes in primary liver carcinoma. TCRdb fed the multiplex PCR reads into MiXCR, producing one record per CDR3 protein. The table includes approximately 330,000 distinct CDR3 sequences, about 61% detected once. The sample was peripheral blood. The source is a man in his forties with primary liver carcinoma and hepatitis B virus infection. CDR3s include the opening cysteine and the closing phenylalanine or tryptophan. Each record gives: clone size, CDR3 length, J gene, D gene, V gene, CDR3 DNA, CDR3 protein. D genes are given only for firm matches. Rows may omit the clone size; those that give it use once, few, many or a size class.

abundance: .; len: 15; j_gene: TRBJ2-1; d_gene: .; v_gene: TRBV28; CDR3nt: TGTGCCAGCGCCCCCCGGGACATCTTCGCAAATGACCAGTTCTTC; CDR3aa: CASAPRDIFANDQFF
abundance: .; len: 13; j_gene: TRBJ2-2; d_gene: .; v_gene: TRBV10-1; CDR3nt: TGCGCCAGCAGTGTATCCGACACCGGGGAGCTGTTTTTT; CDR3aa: CASSVSDTGELFF
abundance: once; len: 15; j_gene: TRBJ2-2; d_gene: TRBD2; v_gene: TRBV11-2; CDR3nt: TGTGCCAGCAGCCTCGTACTAGCGTGCACCGGGGAACTGTTTTTT; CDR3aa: CASSLVLACTGELFF
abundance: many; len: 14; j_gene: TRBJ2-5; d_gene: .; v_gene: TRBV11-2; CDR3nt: TGTGCCAGCAGCTTAGTCCCGAGGGAGGAGACCCAGTACTTC; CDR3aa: CASSLVPREETQYF
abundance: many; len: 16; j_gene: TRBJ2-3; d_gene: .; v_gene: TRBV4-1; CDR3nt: TGCGCCAGCAGCCTCCCCAGGACGGGGATCACAGATACGCAGTATTTT; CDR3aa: CASSLPRTGITDTQYF
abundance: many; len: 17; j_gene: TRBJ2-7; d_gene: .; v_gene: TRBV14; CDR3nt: TGTGCCAGCAGCCAAGATCGAGGGGTTGGGGGTACCTACGAGCAGTACTTC; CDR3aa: CASSQDRGVGGTYEQYF
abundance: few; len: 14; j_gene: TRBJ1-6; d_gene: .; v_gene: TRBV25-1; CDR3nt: TGTGCCAGCAGTGAATTAGGCGGGATATCACCCCTCCACTTT; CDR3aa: CASSELGGISPLHF
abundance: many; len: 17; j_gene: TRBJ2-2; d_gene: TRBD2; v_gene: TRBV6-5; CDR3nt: TGTGCCAGCAGCCCGAATAGACTAGCGGGAAACACCGGGGAGCTGTTTTTT; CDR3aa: CASSPNRLAGNTGELFF
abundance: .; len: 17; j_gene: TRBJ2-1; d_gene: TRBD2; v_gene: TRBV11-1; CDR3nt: TGTGCCAGCAGCATTCCCCAGCTAGCGGGAGGTCGTGATGAGCAGTTCTTC; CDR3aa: CASSIPQLAGGRDEQFF
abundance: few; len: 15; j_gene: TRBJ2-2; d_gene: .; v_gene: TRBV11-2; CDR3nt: TGTGTCAGCAACCCCGGGACGAGCAGCACCGGGGAGCTGTTTTTT; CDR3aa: CVSNPGTSSTGELFF
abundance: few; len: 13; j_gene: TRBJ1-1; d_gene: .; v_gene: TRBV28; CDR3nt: TGTGCCAGCAGTCTCCCGGGGAGGACTGAAGCTTTCTTT; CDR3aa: CASSLPGRTEAFF
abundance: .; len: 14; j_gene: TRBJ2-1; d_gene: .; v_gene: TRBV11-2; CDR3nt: TGTGCCAACAGCCACCTTCCTTTGGGCAATGAGCAGTTCTTC; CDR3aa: CANSHLPLGNEQFF
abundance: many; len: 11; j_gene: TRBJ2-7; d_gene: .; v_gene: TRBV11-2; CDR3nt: TGTGCCAGCAGCCACTCCTACGAGCAGTACTTC; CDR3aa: CASSHSYEQYF
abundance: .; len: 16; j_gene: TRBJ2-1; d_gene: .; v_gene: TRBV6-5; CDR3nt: TGTGCCAACAAAAGGTCGTGGTCCGACTACTACAATGAGCAGTTCTTC; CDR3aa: CANKRSWSDYYNEQFF
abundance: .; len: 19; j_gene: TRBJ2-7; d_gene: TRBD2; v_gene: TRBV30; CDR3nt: TGTGCCTGGAGTGTCCGCGGACTAGCGGGATCCACTCCCGCCTACGAGCAGTACTTC; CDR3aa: CAWSVRGLAGSTPAYEQYF
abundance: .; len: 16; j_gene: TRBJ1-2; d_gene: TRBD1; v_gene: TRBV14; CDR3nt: TGTGCCAGCAGCCAAGGGGACAGTGGAGGGCTATATGGCTACACCTTC; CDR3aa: CASSQGDSGGLYGYTF
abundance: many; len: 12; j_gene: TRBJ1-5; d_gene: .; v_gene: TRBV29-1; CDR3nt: TGCAGCGTTCAGGAGAGCAATCAGCCCCAGCATTTT; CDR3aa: CSVQESNQPQHF
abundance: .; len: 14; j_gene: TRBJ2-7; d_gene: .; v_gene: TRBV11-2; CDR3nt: TGTGCCAACAGCTTAGAGTTTTCCGGGGGCGAGCAGTACTTC; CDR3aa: CANSLEFSGGEQYF
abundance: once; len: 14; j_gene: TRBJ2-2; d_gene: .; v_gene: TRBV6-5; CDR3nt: TGTGCCAGCAGTTACGAGCCGACTCTAAGGGAACTGTTTTTT; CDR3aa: CASSYEPTLRELFF
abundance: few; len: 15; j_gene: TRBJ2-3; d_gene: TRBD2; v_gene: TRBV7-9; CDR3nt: TGTGCCAGCAGCTTACTAGCGGGAGTGCCAGATACGCAGTATTTT; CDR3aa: CASSLLAGVPDTQYF
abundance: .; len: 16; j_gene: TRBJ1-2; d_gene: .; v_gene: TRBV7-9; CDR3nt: TGTGCCAGCAGCTTGGCCGACGGAACGGGGTTTCATGGCTACACCTTC; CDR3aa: CASSLADGTGFHGYTF
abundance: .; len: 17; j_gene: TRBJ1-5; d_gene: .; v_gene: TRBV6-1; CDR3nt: TGTGCCAGCATCGAAGGAGGACAGTCCTATAGCAATCAGCCCCAGCATTTT; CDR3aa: CASIEGGQSYSNQPQHF
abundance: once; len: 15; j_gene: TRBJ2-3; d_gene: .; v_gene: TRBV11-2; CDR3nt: TGTGCCAGTAACACAAGCGGACTCGGCACAGATACGCAGTATTTT; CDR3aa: CASNTSGLGTDTQYF
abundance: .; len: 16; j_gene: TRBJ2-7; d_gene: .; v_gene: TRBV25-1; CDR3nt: TGTGCCAGCAGTGAAATAGGGAGGTGGGAGTTCGACGAGCAGTACTTC; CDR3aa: CASSEIGRWEFDEQYF
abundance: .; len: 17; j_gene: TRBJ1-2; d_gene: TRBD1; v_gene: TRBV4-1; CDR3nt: TGCGCCAGCAGCACACGGACAGGGAACGTGGGGGACTATGGCTACACCTTC; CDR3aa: CASSTRTGNVGDYGYTF
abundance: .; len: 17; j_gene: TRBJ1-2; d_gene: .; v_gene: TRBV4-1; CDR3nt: TGCGCCAGCAGCCTAGGGCCCGCAGGTGACAGTAACTATGGCTACACCTTC; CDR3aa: CASSLGPAGDSNYGYTF
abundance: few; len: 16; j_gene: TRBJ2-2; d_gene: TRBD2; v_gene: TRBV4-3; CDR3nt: TGCGCCAGCAGCCTATCGGGGGGAGCGGGCACCGGGGAGCTGTTTTTT; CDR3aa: CASSLSGGAGTGELFF
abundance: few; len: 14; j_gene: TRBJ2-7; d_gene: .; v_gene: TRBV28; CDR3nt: TGTGCCAGCAGCTCCGCCGGACAATCCTACGAGCAGTACTTC; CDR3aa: CASSSAGQSYEQYF
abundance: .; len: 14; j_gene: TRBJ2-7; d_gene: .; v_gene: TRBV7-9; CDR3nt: TGTGCCAGCAGCCCCCAAGGACAGTCCTACGAGCAGTACTTC; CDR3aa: CASSPQGQSYEQYF
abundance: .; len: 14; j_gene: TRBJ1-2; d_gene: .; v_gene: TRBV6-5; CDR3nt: TGTGTTAGCAGTTCCCCGGGACTAAAGTATGGCTACACCTTC; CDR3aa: CVSSSPGLKYGYTF
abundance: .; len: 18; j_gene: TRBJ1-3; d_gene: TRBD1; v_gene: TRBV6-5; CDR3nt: TGTACCAGCAGTCGCACCGGGACAGGGGGCCTCTCTGGAAACACCATATACTTT; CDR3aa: CTSSRTGTGGLSGNTIYF
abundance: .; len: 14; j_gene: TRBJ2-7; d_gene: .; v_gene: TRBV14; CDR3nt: TGTGCCAGCAGCCAAGCATTCAAAGAGGAAAAGCAGTACTTC; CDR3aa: CASSQAFKEEKQYF
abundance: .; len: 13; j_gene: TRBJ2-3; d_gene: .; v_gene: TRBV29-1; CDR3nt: TGCAGCGTTGAGTGGGGGGGCCGGAATACGCAGTATTTT; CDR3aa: CSVEWGGRNTQYF
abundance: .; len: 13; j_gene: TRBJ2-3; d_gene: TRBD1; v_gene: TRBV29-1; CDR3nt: TGCAGCGTCTGGACAGGGGTGGAAGATACGCAGTATTTT; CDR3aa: CSVWTGVEDTQYF
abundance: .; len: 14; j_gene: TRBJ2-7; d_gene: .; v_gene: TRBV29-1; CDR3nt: TGCAGCGTTGCTACTAGCAGGATCGAAGCCGAGCAGTACTTC; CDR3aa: CSVATSRIEAEQYF
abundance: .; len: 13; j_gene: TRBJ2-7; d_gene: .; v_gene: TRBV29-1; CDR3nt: TGCAACGCCGCGGCAGGAATCACCTACGAGCAGTGCTTC; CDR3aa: CNAAAGITYEQCF
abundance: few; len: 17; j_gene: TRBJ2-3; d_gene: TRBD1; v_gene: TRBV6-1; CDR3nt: TGTGCCAGCAGTGAAACGGGGACAGGACCCCCACGGAATACGCAGTATTTT; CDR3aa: CASSETGTGPPRNTQYF